This paragraph reports one T cell receptor beta chain. Antigen unknown. Sorting yielded triplicates of about 300,000 cells for each CD8+ T cell subset. Researchers prepared the TRB cDNA libraries using 5' RACE with UMI labels. TCRdb reworked the 5' RACE reads into one entry per CDR3 protein, no DNA. Its table lists 40,000 to 45,000 distinct CDR3 sequences. This sample is part of a study of CXCR3-negative and CXCR3-positive naive CD8 T cells. Per the germline V gene, CDR1 is SGHRS and CDR2 is YFSETQ. The CDR3 totals 15 residues. Study-wide findings and caveats: Naive subsets expressed similar surface CD5; TRB CDR3 features served to infer TCR strength. The study found comparably high diversity in both naive subsets and much lower diversity in memory CD8+ cells.

This chain connects TRBV5-1 to TRBJ2-1; TCRdb's D call of TRBD1 is untestable without DNA. The origin of this receptor is a human donor in good health. Some clones in this sample may be carry-over from other donors' samples. The specimen sequenced was naive CXCR3- CD8+ T cells from blood. Subset specified: CD45RO-CCR7+CD27+CD95- naive CD8+ T cells lacking CXCR3 (TNR3-). The CDR3 spells CASSLEQGAYNEQFF.